This T cell receptor (beta chain) was obtained from a study of metastatic and nonmetastatic thyroid tumors. In the study overall: Malignant thyroid and benign thyroid patients provided blood and tumor or nodule tissue whose repertoires were compared.

Every patient was untreated before thyroid surgery. TCRdb re-analyzed the PCR reads using MiXCR. The sample lists about 59,000 clones, about 16% occurring once. This CDR3 is 16 amino acids long. The germline CDR1 and CDR2 sequences are MDHEN and SYDVKM. V dropped 5 bases and J dropped 7; count of bases not matched to a gene: 10. At least ten counts were recorded for this clone. The rearrangement links TRBV28 to TRBJ2-5; 13 nucleotides agree with TRBD2. What was sequenced was blood. The receptor's source is a male donor with papillary thyroid cancer or a benign thyroid nodule (not recorded which). Some clones in this sample may be carry-over from other donors' samples. CDR3 protein: CASSHRTSGGSGTQYF. CDR3 DNA sequence: TGTGCCAGCAGTCACCGGACTAGCGGGGGTTCCGGGACCCAGTACTTC.